These 8 T cell receptor beta chains share one sample of origin, sequenced in a study of T cell clonality in common variable immunodeficiency. Study observations and caveats: In common variable immunodeficiency, TCR beta chains reportedly carried fewer deletions and N-nucleotide insertions.

Produced via immunoSEQ multiplex PCR; TCRdb's table is partial and in-frame only. The sample holds about 33,000 clones, and no clone turns up only once. The antigens these receptors bind are not known. The material sequenced was peripheral blood mononuclear cells. Receptors originate from a human donor with common variable immunodeficiency.

With regard to this clone: The read halts 3 residues ahead of the CDR3 end, with the missing end drawn from the germline J gene. This chain joins TRBV7-6 and TRBJ2-1, with a weak D call TRBD2 (7 bases). CDR1 and CDR2 (germline): SGHVS, FNYEAQ. This CDR3 contains 15 residues. Trimming shortened V by 5 bases and J by 5 bases, and 16 bases separated the two germline ends. The covered CDR3 bases are TGTGCCAGCAGCCCACAAGGGGGGACTAACAATGAG. Its protein product is CASSPQGGTNNE. The complete CDR3 sequence is CASSPQGGTNNEQFF.

In the case of this clone: Read coverage stops 3 residues before the CDR3 terminus; the germline J gene supplies the remainder. V and J are TRBV30 and TRBJ2-2; 8 nucleotides match TRBD1. CDR1 GTSNPN and CDR2 SVGIG come from the germline V gene (reference sequence). V shed 0 bases and J 2 bases; nucleotides not matched to a gene: 8. The CDR3 is 17 amino acids. CDR3 DNA, as far as it was read: TGTGCCTGGAGTGTACAGGGGGGACAGCGAAACACCGGGGAG. Protein product: CAWSVQGGQRNTGE. The entire CDR3 reads CAWSVQGGQRNTGELFF.

This clone was detected a few times. The CDR3 end falls 3 residues outside the read, so it is completed with the germline J gene. The chain recombines TRBV7-9 with TRBJ1-1, with D maybe TRBD1 (5 bases). The germline V gene has CDR1 SEHNR and CDR2 FQNEAQ (reference sequence). There are 13 residues in the CDR3. CDR3 DNA, as far as it was read: TGTGCCAGCAGCTTAGAAGGCCAGGGAAGA. It translates to CASSLEGQGR. The full-length CDR3 reads as CASSLEGQGRAFF.

This clone was recorded a few times. From the germline J gene comes the end of the CDR3, since the read stops 3 residues before it. V and J are TRBV19 and TRBJ1-1; perhaps TRBD1 as D (5 bases). Germline V gene lookup returns CDR1 LNHDA and CDR2 SQIVND (reference sequence). CDR3 length: 12 amino acids. The V end was cut by 1 base, the J end by 5 bases, with 5 bases between. CDR3 amino acids: CASSIGTTEAFF. Incomplete CDR3 DNA: TGTGCCAGTAGTATAGGGACAACTGAA.

This clone was observed a handful of times. The read finishes 3 residues shy of the CDR3 end, and the germline J gene is used to complete it. The rearrangement uses TRBV2 and TRBJ1-6; tentatively, D is TRBD1 (6 bases). The germline CDR1 and CDR2 sequences are SNHLY and FYNNEI. V gave up 2 bases and J gave up 7 bases, with 12 bases separating them. The CDR3 contains 15 residues. Here the CDR3 reads CASSERDTMNSPLHF. The sequenced CDR3 bases are TGTGCCAGCAGTGAACGGGACACGATGAATTCACCC.

Comment on this clone: The read is 3 residues too short to cover the CDR3 end, so that end is filled in from the germline J gene. The V and J genes are TRBV19 and TRBJ2-7; 7 bases line up with TRBD1. The CDR3 is made up of 15 amino acids. Per germline, CDR1 LNHDA and CDR2 SQIVND (reference sequence). V lost 4 bases to trimming and J lost 3 bases; unmatched junction nucleotides: 9. CDR3 DNA, as far as it was read: TGTGCCAGTAGTAATCCCGGGACAGTCCACTACGAG. Amino acid sequence: CASSNPGTVHYE. The entire CDR3 sequence reads CASSNPGTVHYEQYF.

This clone was observed many times. Sequencing ends 3 residues short of the CDR3 end; the germline J gene provides the rest. The V call is TRBV29-1, the J call TRBJ2-7; TRBD1 matches 8 bases. Trimming cost V 4 bases and J 5 bases; bases outside gene matches: 13. From germline, CDR1 is SQVTM and CDR2 ANQGSEA. This CDR3 has 15 amino acids. CDR3 DNA (partial): TGCAGCGTTGGAATCCCTCTCAGGGGGCGCGACGAG. Translation: CSVGIPLRGRDE. The entire CDR3 protein reads CSVGIPLRGRDEQYF.

This clone came up many times. CDR3 bases read: TGTGCCTGGAGTGGGGAGGGGGGGCTGCCC. Protein product: CAWSGEGGLP. The full CDR3 is CAWSGEGGLPLHF. The chain couples TRBV30 to TRBJ1-6; TRBD1 might be the D (6 bases). The sequenced fragment ends 3 residues before the CDR3 boundary, so the rest is inferred from the germline J gene. In germline, CDR1 is GTSNPN, CDR2 SVGIG (reference sequence). The CDR3 consists of 13 residues.